This T cell receptor (beta chain) was found in a study of cytomegalovirus exposure and HLA in healthy donors. Points from the study as a whole: In a later analysis, TCR beta V- and J-gene trimming was associated with a missense DCLRE1C variant. The study labeled 150 or so TCR beta chains cytomegalovirus-associated. As immune exposure information, only CMV serostatus was available.

On this clone: Its antigen is still unknown.

Germline assignment: CDR1 LNHDA and CDR2 SQIVND (reference sequence). The CDR3 contains 14 residues. J gave up 1 base and V 7 bases, and 3 bases lay outside the gene matches. PCR primers comprised 60 Vbeta and 13 Jbeta primers. Clones were read by immunoSEQ multiplex PCR, and TCRdb kept only the in-frame ones, dropping some. Of more than 95,000 clones listed, 65% to 75% are singletons. Sequencing used PBMCs. The chain carries TRBV19 and TRBJ2-2, with 7 bases fitting TRBD1. The receptor's source is a woman in her forties or fifties in good health and CMV-seropositive. This chain's CDR3 is CASNRGQNTGELFF. CDR3 bases: TGTGCCAGTAACAGGGGACAGAACACCGGGGAGCTGTTTTTT.